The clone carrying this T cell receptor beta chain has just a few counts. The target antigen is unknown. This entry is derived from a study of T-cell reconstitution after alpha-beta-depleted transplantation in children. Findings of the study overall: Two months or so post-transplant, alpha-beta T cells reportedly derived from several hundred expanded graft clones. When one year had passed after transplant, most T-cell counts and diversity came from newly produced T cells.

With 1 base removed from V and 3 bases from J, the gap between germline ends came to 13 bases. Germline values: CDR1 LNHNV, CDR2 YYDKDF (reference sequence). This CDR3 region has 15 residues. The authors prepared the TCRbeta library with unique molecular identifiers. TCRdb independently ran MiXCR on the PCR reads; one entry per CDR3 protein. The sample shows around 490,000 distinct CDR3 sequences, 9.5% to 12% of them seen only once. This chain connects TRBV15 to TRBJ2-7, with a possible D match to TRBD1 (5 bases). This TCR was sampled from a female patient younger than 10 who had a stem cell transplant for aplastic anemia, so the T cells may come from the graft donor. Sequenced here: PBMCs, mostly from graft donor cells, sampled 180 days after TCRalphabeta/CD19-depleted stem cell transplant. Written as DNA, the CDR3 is TGTGCCACCAGCAGAGGACAGAATGGGGTCTACGAGCAGTACGTC. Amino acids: CATSRGQNGVYEQYV.